Listed here are 28 T cell receptor beta chains from one sample, sequenced in a study of CD8 T cells in Susac syndrome (dated by TCRdb to the late 2010s). The library was obtained by the immunoSEQ multiplex PCR assay. RNA was extracted using the RNeasy kit, and about 0.5 to 1 ug of the RNA was reverse transcribed with random hexamers. The public reads were quality trimmed at Q25 with fastp and then assembled into clones with MiXCR by TCRdb, keeping productive beta chains. Each CDR3 protein appears once, grouped with its most common genes and DNA. The table for this sample lists 200,000 or so distinct CDR3 sequences; 90% to 95% of them were counted only once. Clones ranked in the top ten supply roughly 0.088% of the sample. Sequences were obtained from CD4+ T cells from PBMCs. The receptors were sampled from a human donor with multiple sclerosis.

The chain couples TRBV3-1 to TRBJ2-7, with 8 nucleotides matching TRBD1. This CDR3 region has 16 residues. The J segment lost 3 bases and the V segment lost 0 bases, leaving 7 bases of the junction unmatched. CDR1 LGHDT and CDR2 YNNKEL come from the germline V gene (reference sequence). CDR3 nucleotides: TGTGCCAGCAGCCAAGAGCAGGGGGCCATTATCTACGAGCAGTACTTC. Translation gives CASSQEQGAIIYEQYF.

V usage is TRBV29-1 and J usage is TRBJ1-2; D ambiguous. From germline, CDR1 is SQVTM and CDR2 ANQGSEA. The length of the CDR3 is 12 residues. Trimming took 0 bases from V and 4 from J, leaving 6 bases between them. The CDR3 DNA follows: TGCAGCGTTGAAGAAGCAAGCTATGGCTACACCTTC. It specifies CSVEEASYGYTF.

This sequence joins TRBV29-1 and TRBJ1-1; perhaps TRBD1 as D (6 bases). Deletions cut 6 bases from V and 4 bases from J, with 15 bases between. This CDR3 has 13 residues. Per the germline V gene, CDR1 is SQVTM and CDR2 is ANQGSEA. In DNA, the CDR3 is TGCAGCGTGGTCACAGGGCCGGGCACTGAAGCTTTCTTT. Residues: CSVVTGPGTEAFF.

Written as DNA, the CDR3 is TGTGCCAGCAGCGTAGATCGGGACGGCTCCCGCTACACCTTC. Residues: CASSVDRDGSRYTF. This chain uses TRBV9 with TRBJ1-2; TRBD1 is a possible D gene (5 bases). The V end lost 0 bases, the J end lost 9 bases, and 15 bases lay between the germline ends. The CDR3 has 14 amino acids. Germline-derived CDR1 and CDR2 are SGDLS and YYNGEE.

The CDR3 nucleotides are TGCAGTGCTATGCCCGGGAGGGCCTTCTCCTACGAGCAGTACTTC. Residues: CSAMPGRAFSYEQYF. V gene TRBV20-1 combines with J gene TRBJ2-7; 8 bases map to TRBD2. Germline V gene lookup returns CDR1 DFQATT and CDR2 SNEGSKA (reference sequence). J lost 0 bases, V lost 4 bases, and 8 bases had no gene match. The CDR3 consists of 15 residues.

The chain carries TRBV20-1 and TRBJ1-1, with TRBD1 matching over 7 bases. The length of the CDR3 is 15 residues. Trimming at V came to 3 bases and at J to 2 bases, leaving 9 bases not matched to a gene. The germline CDR1 and CDR2 sequences are DFQATT and SNEGSKA (reference sequence). CDR3 nucleotides: TGCAGTGCTAGCGCCTTGGGACAGCCTAACACTGAAGCTTTCTTT. Translating it yields CSASALGQPNTEAFF.

Note on this clonotype: One junction end disagrees with the germline gene, perhaps due to a read error. The chain employs TRBV18 and TRBJ1-2; a weak D match, TRBD1 (5 bases). The CDR3 extends over 10 amino acids. Germline V gene data show CDR1 as KGHSH and CDR2 as LQKENI. CDR3 in amino acids: CASSPGTESF. The DNA for the CDR3 is TGTGCCAGCTCTCCCGGGACGGAGTCCTTC.

The rearrangement links TRBV20-1 to TRBJ2-6; tentative D call: TRBD2 (5 bases). V gave up 1 base and J gave up 2 bases, with 6 bases separating them. This CDR3 is 14 amino acids long. Germline values: CDR1 DFQATT, CDR2 SNEGSKA (reference sequence). In nucleotides, the CDR3 is TGCAGTGCTAGAGGAGGGACTGGGGCCAACGTCCTGACTTTC. It codes for CSARGGTGANVLTF.

J is TRBJ1-2 and V is TRBV29-1; a possible D gene is TRBD1 (5 bases). V was trimmed by 6 bases and J by 8 bases, leaving 16 bases between them. Germline CDR1 SQVTM, CDR2 ANQGSEA. The CDR3 runs 12 residues. The CDR3 spells CSVDHAGSGYTF. CDR3 nucleotide sequence: TGCAGCGTCGACCACGCAGGGAGCGGCTACACCTTC.

The rearrangement joins TRBV29-1 to TRBJ2-5, with 13 bases matching TRBD2. The CDR3 runs 16 residues. From germline, CDR1 is SQVTM and CDR2 ANQGSEA. V lost 4 bases, J lost 1 base, and 6 bases stayed unmatched. In nucleotides, the CDR3 is TGCAGCGTTGGGGGGGGACTAGCGGGATCCCAAGAGACCCAGTACTTC. It encodes CSVGGGLAGSQETQYF. Complete variable domain (other parts from reference TRBV29-1 and TRBJ2-5): SAVISQKPSRDICQRGTSLTIQCQVDSQVTMMFWYRQQPGQSLTLIATANQGSEATYESGFVIDKFPISRPNLTFSTLTVSNMSPEDSSIYLCSVGGGLAGSQETQYFGPGTRLLVL.

The genes are TRBV29-1 and TRBJ2-7; 14 positions agree with TRBD2. The CDR3 runs to 15 residues. Germline CDR1 reads SQVTM; CDR2 reads ANQGSEA. V shed 7 bases and J 6 bases; nucleotides not matched to a gene: 11. CDR3 loop: CSADVLGLAGGEQYF. The CDR3 DNA reads as TGCAGCGCCGATGTACTTGGACTAGCGGGAGGCGAGCAGTACTTC.

The chain links TRBV30 to TRBJ2-1, with D possibly matching TRBD2 (5 bases). The CDR3 covers 13 residues. From germline, CDR1 is GTSNPN and CDR2 SVGIG (reference sequence). Trimming cost V 3 bases and J 4 bases, with 10 bases left between them. DNA of the CDR3: TGTGCCTGGAGCCCGGGATCTTACAATGAGCAGTTCTTC. Translating it yields CAWSPGSYNEQFF.

This clonotype was seen only once. This chain uses TRBV29-1 with TRBJ2-7, with D possibly matching TRBD2 (6 bases). CDR1 is SQVTM, CDR2 ANQGSEA, per germline. Trimming left V 6 bases short and J 6 bases short, with 18 bases between. The CDR3 totals 13 residues. As DNA, the CDR3 is TGCAGCGTCCTGGGTCGAGCGGGCGGCGAGCAGTACTTC. It encodes CSVLGRAGGEQYF.

The chain combines TRBV20-1 with TRBJ2-3; D remains ambiguous. The germline gives CDR1 DFQATT, CDR2 SNEGSKA (reference sequence). The V gene lost 5 bases and the J gene lost 1 base, with 10 bases spanning the gap. The CDR3 loop spans 13 amino acids. The CDR3 DNA reads TGCAGTGCTCCCCCTGCCCGCACAGATACGCAGTATTTT. Translation: CSAPPARTDTQYF.

The rearrangement links TRBV20-1 to TRBJ1-4, with unresolved D. V shed 0 bases and J shed 7 bases, with 18 bases lying between them. The CDR3 is 16 residues long. Germline V gene data show CDR1 as DFQATT and CDR2 as SNEGSKA (reference sequence). The DNA for the CDR3 is TGCAGTGCTAGAGATCTGCAGGCAGCATCGGGTGAAAAACTGTTTTTT. Amino acid sequence: CSARDLQAASGEKLFF.

This sequence joins TRBV3-1 and TRBJ2-1, with TRBD2 as a possible D gene (5 bases). The CDR3 is made up of 12 amino acids. Germline V gene data show CDR1 as LGHDT and CDR2 as YNNKEL (reference sequence). The CDR3 reads CVRGRELDEQFF. CDR3 coding DNA: TGTGTCAGAGGTAGGGAGTTGGATGAGCAGTTCTTC.

V usage is TRBV7-8 and J usage is TRBJ2-5; D gene uncertain. The CDR3 has 14 amino acids. V was cut by 4 bases and J by 5 bases, with 14 bases left in between. Germline-derived CDR1 and CDR2 are SGHVS and FQNEAQ. This CDR3 reads CASSSRQLAETQYF. The CDR3 DNA reads as TGTGCCAGCAGCTCCCGCCAGCTGGCTGAGACCCAGTACTTC. Full variable domain (remainder filled in from reference TRBV7-8 and TRBJ2-5): GAGVSQSPRYKVAKRGQDVALRCDPISGHVSLFWYQQALGQGPEFLTYFQNEAQLDKSGLPSDRFFAERPEGSVSTLKIQRTQQEDSAVYLCASSSRQLAETQYFGPGTRLLVL.

The chain combines TRBV29-1 with TRBJ2-1, with TRBD1 identical over 8 bases. After removal of 4 bases from V and 5 bases from J, the junction contained 4 bases not matched to a gene. Germline-derived CDR1 and CDR2 are SQVTM and ANQGSEA. This CDR3 has 13 residues. CDR3: CSVGTGYHNEQFF. DNA for the CDR3: TGCAGCGTTGGGACAGGGTACCACAATGAGCAGTTCTTC.

The V gene is TRBV20-1, the J gene TRBJ2-2, with D perhaps TRBD2 (6 bases). The CDR3 runs to 14 residues. Between the trimmed V and J ends, which lost 2 bases and 1 base, there was a span of 8 bases. Germline V gives CDR1 DFQATT, CDR2 SNEGSKA (reference sequence). The CDR3 sequence is CSARKEGNTGELFF. CDR3 in DNA: TGCAGTGCTAGAAAGGAGGGGAACACCGGGGAGCTGTTTTTT.

J is TRBJ1-1 and V is TRBV20-1; D not certain. The germline gives CDR1 DFQATT, CDR2 SNEGSKA (reference sequence). V lost 8 bases to trimming and J lost 4 bases, with 17 bases between them. CDR3 length: 13 amino acids. The CDR3 loop is CSPRSRRSTEAFF. The CDR3 nucleotides are TGCAGTCCCCGGTCCCGGAGGAGCACTGAAGCTTTCTTT.

The chain has TRBV27 and TRBJ2-3; D call uncertain. V lost 8 bases and J lost 1, with 7 bases in between. This CDR3 contains 12 residues. Germline V CDR1 and CDR2: MNHEY, SMNVEV (reference sequence). CDR3 sequence: CASPCGTDTQYF. CDR3 DNA: TGTGCCAGCCCCTGTGGCACAGATACGCAGTATTTT.

The V and J genes are TRBV5-1 and TRBJ2-1, with TRBD2 matching over 8 bases. Trimming removed 1 base from V and 9 bases from J; junction bases left unmatched: 3. The CDR3 contains 13 residues. Germline CDR1 SGHRS, CDR2 YFSETQ. CDR3 in DNA: TGCGCCAGCAGCTTGCCTAGCGGGTTTGAGCAGTTCTTC. Its translation: CASSLPSGFEQFF.

The gene calls are TRBV7-9 and TRBJ2-7; D remains unclear. Germline assignment: CDR1 SEHNR and CDR2 FQNEAQ (reference sequence). The V end lost 2 bases, the J end lost 5 bases, and 13 bases lay between the germline ends. The CDR3 is 14 residues long. CDR3 coding DNA: TGTGCCAGCAGCTTAACCCAAACCCTTAACGAGCAGTACTTC. Its translation is CASSLTQTLNEQYF.

This chain connects TRBV7-9 to TRBJ1-1, with D hard to call. V was trimmed by 4 bases and J by 3 bases, leaving 9 bases between them. This CDR3 is built from 13 residues. The germline CDR1 and CDR2 sequences are SEHNR and FQNEAQ (reference sequence). The CDR3 loop is CASSSSPDTEAFF. The DNA of the CDR3 is TGTGCCAGCAGCTCCTCTCCGGACACTGAAGCTTTCTTT.

The chain links TRBV12-5 to TRBJ2-3; D gene uncertain. Trimming took 2 bases from V and 6 from J, leaving 9 bases between them. Germline V lookup: CDR1 LGHNT, CDR2 FRNRAP. The CDR3 loop spans 13 amino acids. CDR3 in DNA: TGTGCTAGTGGTTTGTCGTTTGGGGATACGCAGTATTTT. Translating it yields CASGLSFGDTQYF.

CDR3 sequence: CASSLMDTGELFF. For the CDR3, the DNA is TGTGCCAGCAGTTTAATGGACACCGGGGAGCTGTTTTTT. The chain has TRBV12-3 or TRBV12-4 and TRBJ2-2, with D hard to call. The V end was cut by 2 bases, the J end by 3 bases, with 4 bases between. This CDR3 comprises 13 residues.

V usage is TRBV3-1 and J usage is TRBJ1-2; the D gene is possibly TRBD1 (6 bases). This CDR3 is 13 amino acids long. Germline V gives CDR1 LGHDT, CDR2 YNNKEL (reference sequence). The V end was cut by 1 base, the J end by 7 bases, with 10 bases between. CDR3 bases: TGTGCCAGCAGCCAAGGACAGGCTGGTGGCTACACCTTC. Translation: CASSQGQAGGYTF. The full variable domain, rest sourced from reference TRBV3-1 and TRBJ1-2, is DTAVSQTPKYLVTQMGNDKSIKCEQNLGHDTMYWYKQDSKKFLKIMFSYNNKELIINETVPNRFSPKSPDKAHLNLHINSLELGDSAVYFCASSQGQAGGYTFGSGTRLTVV.

V and J are TRBV5-4 and TRBJ1-2; the match to TRBD1 covers 8 bases. Germline V gene sequence: CDR1 SGHNT, CDR2 YYREEE (reference sequence). CDR3 size: 14 residues. The junction had 7 bases not matched to a gene; V was cut back by 5 bases and J by 4 bases. The CDR3 loop reads CASRSDRALYGYTF. CDR3 DNA sequence: TGTGCCAGCAGATCGGACAGGGCCCTCTATGGCTACACCTTC.